This TCR beta chain is from a study of CD4 T cells in relation to SARS-CoV-2 and coronaviruses. Before the COVID-19 pandemic, during about 2011-2018, CD4+ T cells were taken from unexposed donors. Isolation of CD4+ T cells took place after approximately eleven days in culture. As cell numbers allowed, unexposed-donor CD4+ T cells faced SARS-CoV-2 S/N and four cold-coronavirus spikes. Cultures held two million PBMCs per well with roughly 10 IU/ml IL-2. On this clone itself: Its target is unknown.

Sequencing was performed with immunoSEQ multiplex PCR; in TCRdb, only in-frame clones are kept and a portion is missing. The sample holds tens of thousands of clones, approximately 76% seen once. Whole-study findings and limits: Samples before the pandemic and after infection were not matched within any donor. In roughly 65% of donors, memory CD4+ clonotypes crossrecognized SARS-CoV-2 and at least one common cold coronavirus spike.

This sequence originates from a human donor in good health. Source material: CD4+ T cells from PBMCs, cultured in vitro.

The CDR3 sequence: CASRDFSGANVLTF. DNA of the CDR3: TGTGCCAGCAGGGATTTCTCTGGGGCCAACGTCCTGACTTTC. V usage is TRBV6-5 and J usage is TRBJ2-6; D not resolved. CDR3 length equals 14 residues. In germline, CDR1 is MNHEY, CDR2 SVGAGI. V gave up 6 bases and J gave up 0 bases, with 6 bases separating them.